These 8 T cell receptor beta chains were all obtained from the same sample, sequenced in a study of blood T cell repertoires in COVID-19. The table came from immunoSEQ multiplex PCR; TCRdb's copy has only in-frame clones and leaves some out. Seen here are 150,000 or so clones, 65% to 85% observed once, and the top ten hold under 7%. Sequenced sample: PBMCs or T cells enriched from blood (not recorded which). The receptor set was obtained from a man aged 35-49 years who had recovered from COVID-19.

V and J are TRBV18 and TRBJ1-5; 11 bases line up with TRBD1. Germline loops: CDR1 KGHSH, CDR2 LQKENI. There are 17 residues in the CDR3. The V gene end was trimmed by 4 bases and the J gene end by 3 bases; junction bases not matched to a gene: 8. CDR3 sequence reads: CASSLTGTGGNNQPQHF. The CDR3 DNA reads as TGTGCCAGCTCACTTACCGGGACAGGGGGAAACAATCAGCCCCAGCATTTT. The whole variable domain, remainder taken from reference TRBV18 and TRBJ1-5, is NAGVMQNPRHLVRRRGQEARLRCSPMKGHSHVYWYRQLPEEGLKFMVYLQKENIIDESGMPKERFSAEFPKEGPSILRIQQVVRGDSAAYFCASSLTGTGGNNQPQHFGDGTRLSIL.

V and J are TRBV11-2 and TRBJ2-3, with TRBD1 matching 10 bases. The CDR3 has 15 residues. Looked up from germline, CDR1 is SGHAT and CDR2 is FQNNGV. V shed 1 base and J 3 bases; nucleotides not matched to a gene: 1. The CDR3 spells CASSLGTGGTDTQYF. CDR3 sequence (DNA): TGTGCCAGCAGCTTAGGGACAGGGGGTACAGATACGCAGTATTTT.

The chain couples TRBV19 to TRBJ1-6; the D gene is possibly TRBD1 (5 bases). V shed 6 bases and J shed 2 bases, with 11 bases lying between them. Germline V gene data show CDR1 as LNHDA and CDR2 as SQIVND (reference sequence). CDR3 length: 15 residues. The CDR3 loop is CASSVGGTYNSPLHF. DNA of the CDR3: TGTGCCAGTAGCGTGGGGGGTACCTATAATTCACCCCTCCACTTT. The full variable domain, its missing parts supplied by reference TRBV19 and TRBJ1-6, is DGGITQSPKYLFRKEGQNVTLSCEQNLNHDAMYWYRQDPGQGLRLIYYSQIVNDFQKGDIAEGYSVSREKKESFPLTVTSAQKNPTAFYLCASSVGGTYNSPLHFGNGTRLTVT.

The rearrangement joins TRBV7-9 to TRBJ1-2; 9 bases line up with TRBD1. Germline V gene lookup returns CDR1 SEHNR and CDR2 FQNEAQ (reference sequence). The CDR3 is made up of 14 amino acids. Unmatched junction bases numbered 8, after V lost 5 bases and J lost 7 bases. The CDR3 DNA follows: TGTGCCAGCAGCGCAACAGGGGGCAAGTTTGGCTACACCTTC. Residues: CASSATGGKFGYTF.

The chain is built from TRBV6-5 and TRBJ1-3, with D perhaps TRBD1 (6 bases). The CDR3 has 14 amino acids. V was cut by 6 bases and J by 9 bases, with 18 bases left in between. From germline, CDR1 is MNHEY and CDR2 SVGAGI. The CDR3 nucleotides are TGTGCCAGCAGAAGGGGGATTGGGTCAAGCACCATATATTTT. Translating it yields CASRRGIGSSTIYF.

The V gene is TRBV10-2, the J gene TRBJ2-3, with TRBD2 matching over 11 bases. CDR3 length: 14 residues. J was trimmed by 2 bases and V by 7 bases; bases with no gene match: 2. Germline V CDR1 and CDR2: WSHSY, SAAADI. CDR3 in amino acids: CASIAGGITDTQYF. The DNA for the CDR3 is TGCGCCAGCATAGCGGGGGGGATCACAGATACGCAGTATTTT.

CDR3 residues: CASLAGYSNQPQHF. CDR3 DNA sequence: TGTGCCAGCCTTGCGGGTTATAGCAATCAGCCCCAGCATTTT. The genes are TRBV6-5 and TRBJ1-5; the D is unclear. This CDR3 is 14 amino acids long. V gave up 8 bases and J gave up 0 bases, with 11 bases separating them. CDR1 and CDR2 from the germline V gene are MNHEY and SVGAGI.

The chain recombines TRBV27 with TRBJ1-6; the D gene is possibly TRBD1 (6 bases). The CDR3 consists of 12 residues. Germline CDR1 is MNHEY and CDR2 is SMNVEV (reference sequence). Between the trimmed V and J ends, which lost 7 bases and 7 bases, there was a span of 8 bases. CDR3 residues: CASNTGNSPLHF. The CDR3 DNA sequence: TGTGCCAGCAATACAGGGAATTCACCCCTCCACTTT.